This paragraph covers one TCR beta chain sequence. As yet, its antigen is unknown. The source of the sample is a study of T cell responses to AZD1222 COVID-19 vaccine. Study in general: Second doses were pooled across both intervals (about 4 or about 12 weeks). Study-level results: The donor group comprised mostly white British people and more females; the analysis possibly underestimated clonal diversity.

Sequencing used immunoSEQ multiplex PCR; TCRdb keeps in-frame clones, though not all of them. The sample lists about 170,000 clones, approximately 93% occurring once. The CDR3 runs 15 residues. CDR1 and CDR2 from the germline V gene are MRHNA and SNTAGT. V lost 4 bases, J lost 9 bases, and 12 bases stayed unmatched. The rearrangement joins TRBV6-4 to TRBJ2-1; 7 bases agree with TRBD1. The clonotype originates from an adult in good health. The sample was peripheral blood, taken on day 0 of AZD1222 vaccination. Written as DNA, the CDR3 is TGTGCCAGCAGTGGGCAAACGGGGACAGCGGTTGAGCAGTTCTTC. This translates into CASSGQTGTAVEQFF.